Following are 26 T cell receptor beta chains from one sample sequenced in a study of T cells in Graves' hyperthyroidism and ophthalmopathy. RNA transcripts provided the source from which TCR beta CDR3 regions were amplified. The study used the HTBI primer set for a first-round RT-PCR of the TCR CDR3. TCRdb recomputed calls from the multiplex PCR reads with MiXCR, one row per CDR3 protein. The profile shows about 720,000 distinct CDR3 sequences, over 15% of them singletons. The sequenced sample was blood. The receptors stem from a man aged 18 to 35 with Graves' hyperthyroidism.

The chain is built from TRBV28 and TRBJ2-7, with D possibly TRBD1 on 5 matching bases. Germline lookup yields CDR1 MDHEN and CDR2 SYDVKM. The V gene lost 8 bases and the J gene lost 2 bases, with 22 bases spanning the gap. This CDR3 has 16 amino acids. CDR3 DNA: TGTGCCAGCCCAAATACCCGGCCAGGGCATCCCTACGAGCAGTACTTC. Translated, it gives CASPNTRPGHPYEQYF.

CDR3 bases: TGCAGTGCACCGGATGGCGGGGGCGCGGAGACCCAGTACTTC. It yields the protein CSAPDGGGAETQYF. This chain connects TRBV20-1 to TRBJ2-5; weak D call: TRBD2 (7 bases). Germline V gives CDR1 DFQATT, CDR2 SNEGSKA (reference sequence). Deletions cut 6 bases from V and 5 bases from J, with 19 bases between. This CDR3 has 14 amino acids.

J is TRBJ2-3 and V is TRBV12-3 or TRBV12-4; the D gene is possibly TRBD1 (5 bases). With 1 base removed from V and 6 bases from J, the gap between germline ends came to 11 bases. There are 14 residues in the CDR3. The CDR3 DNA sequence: TGTGCCAGCAGTTTAGTTCCAGGGCACGATACGCAGTATTTT. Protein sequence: CASSLVPGHDTQYF.

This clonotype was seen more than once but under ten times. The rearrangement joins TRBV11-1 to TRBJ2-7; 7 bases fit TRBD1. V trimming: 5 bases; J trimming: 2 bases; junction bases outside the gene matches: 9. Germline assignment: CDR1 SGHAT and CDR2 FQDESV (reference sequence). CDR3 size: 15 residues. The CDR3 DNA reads TGTGCCAGCAGCCTCGCTGGGACAGTACCCTACGAGCAGTACTTC. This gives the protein CASSLAGTVPYEQYF.

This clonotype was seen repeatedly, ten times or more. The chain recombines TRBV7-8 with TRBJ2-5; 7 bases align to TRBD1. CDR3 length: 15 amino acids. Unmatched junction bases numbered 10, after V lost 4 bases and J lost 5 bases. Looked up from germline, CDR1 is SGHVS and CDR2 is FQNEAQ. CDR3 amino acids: CASSYGQVVGETQYF. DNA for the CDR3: TGTGCCAGCAGCTACGGACAGGTGGTTGGGGAGACCCAGTACTTC.

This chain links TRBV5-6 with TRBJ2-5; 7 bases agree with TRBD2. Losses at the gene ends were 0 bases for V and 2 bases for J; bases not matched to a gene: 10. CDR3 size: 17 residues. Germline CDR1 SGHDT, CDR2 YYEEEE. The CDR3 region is CASSLGLWASGQETQYF. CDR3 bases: TGTGCCAGCAGCTTGGGACTATGGGCTAGCGGACAAGAGACCCAGTACTTC.

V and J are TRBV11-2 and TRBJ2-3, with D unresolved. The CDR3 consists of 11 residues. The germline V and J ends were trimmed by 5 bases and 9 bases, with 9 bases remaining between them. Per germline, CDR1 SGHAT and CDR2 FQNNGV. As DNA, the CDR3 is TGTGCCAGCAGCCCACCCGGGACGCAGTATTTT. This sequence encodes CASSPPGTQYF.

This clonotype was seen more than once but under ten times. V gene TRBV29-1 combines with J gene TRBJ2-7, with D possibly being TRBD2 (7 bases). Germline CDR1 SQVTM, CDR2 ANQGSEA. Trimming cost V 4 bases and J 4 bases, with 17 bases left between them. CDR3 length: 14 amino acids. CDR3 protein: CSVAVGGGGYEQYF. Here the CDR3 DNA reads TGCAGCGTTGCAGTTGGGGGGGGCGGTTACGAGCAGTACTTC.

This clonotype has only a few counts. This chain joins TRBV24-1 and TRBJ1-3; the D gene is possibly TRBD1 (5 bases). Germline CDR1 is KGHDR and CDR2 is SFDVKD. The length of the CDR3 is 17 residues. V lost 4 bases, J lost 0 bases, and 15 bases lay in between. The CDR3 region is CATSDPRDSSSGNTIYF. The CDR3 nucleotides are TGTGCCACCAGTGACCCCCGGGACTCAAGCTCTGGAAACACCATATATTTT.

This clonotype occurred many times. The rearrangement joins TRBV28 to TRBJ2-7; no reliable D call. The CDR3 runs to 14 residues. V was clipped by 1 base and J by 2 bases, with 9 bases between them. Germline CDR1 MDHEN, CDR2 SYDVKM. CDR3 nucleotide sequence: TGTGCCAGCAGTTTATTTGGCCAAACCTACGAGCAGTACTTC. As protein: CASSLFGQTYEQYF.

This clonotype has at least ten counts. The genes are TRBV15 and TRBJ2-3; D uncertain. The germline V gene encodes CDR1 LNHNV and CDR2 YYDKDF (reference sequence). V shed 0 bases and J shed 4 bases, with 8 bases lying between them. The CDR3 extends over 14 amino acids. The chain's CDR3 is CATSRDSGPDTQYF. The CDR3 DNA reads TGTGCCACCAGCAGAGATTCCGGGCCAGATACGCAGTATTTT.

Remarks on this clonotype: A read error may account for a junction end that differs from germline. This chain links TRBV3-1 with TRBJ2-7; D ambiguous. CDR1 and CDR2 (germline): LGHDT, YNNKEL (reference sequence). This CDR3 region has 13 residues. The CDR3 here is CASSQGNSYGQYF. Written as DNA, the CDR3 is TGTGCCAGCAGCCAGGGCAACTCCTACGGGCAGTACTTC.

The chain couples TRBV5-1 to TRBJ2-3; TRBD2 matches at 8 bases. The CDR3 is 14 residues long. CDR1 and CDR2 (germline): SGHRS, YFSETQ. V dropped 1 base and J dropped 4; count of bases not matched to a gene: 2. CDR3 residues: CASSLISGADTQYF. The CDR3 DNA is TGCGCCAGCAGCTTGATTAGCGGGGCAGATACGCAGTATTTT.

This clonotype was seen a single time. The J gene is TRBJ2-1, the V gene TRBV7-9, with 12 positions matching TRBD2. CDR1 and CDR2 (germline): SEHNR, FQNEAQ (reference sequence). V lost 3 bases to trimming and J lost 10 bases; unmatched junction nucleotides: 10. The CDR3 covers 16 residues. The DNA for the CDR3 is TGTGCCAGCAGCTTTCTTCTAGCGGGAGGGCCTGGGGAGCAGTTCTTC. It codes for CASSFLLAGGPGEQFF.

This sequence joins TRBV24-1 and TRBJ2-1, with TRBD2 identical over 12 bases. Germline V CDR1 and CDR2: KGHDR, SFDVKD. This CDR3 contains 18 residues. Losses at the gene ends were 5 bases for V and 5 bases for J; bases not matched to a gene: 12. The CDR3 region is CATSVGTSGRAFDNEQFF. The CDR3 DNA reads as TGTGCCACCAGTGTTGGGACTAGCGGGCGCGCCTTTGACAATGAGCAGTTCTTC.

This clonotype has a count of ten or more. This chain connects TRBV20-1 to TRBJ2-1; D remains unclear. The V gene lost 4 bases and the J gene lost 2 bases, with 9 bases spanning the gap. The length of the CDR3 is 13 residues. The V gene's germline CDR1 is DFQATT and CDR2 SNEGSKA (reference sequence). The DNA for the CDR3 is TGCAGTGCTAACGGTGAGACCTACAATGAGCAGTTCTTC. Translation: CSANGETYNEQFF.

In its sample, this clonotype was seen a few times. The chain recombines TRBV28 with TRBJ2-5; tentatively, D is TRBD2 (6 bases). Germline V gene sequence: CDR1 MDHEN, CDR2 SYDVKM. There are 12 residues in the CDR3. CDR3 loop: CASGNRRETQYF. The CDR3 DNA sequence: TGTGCTAGCGGAAACCGCCGGGAGACCCAGTACTTC.

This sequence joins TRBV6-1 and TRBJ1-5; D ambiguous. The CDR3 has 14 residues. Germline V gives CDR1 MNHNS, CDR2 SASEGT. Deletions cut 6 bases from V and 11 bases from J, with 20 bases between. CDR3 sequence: CASRQSEIWATQHF. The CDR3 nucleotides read TGTGCCAGCAGACAAAGCGAAATCTGGGCCACCCAGCATTTT.

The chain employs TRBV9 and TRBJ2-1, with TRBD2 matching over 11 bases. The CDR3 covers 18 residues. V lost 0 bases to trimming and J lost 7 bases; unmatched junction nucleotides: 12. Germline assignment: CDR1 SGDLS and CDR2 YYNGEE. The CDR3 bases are TGTGCCAGCAGCGTAGGCGATAGCGGGAGGGCGCTCATAAATGAGCAGTTCTTC. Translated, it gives CASSVGDSGRALINEQFF.

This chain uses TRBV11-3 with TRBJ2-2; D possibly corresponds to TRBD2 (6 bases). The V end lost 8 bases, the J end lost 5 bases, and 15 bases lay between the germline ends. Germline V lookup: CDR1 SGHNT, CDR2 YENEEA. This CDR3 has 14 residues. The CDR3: CASCRESMTGELFF. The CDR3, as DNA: TGTGCCAGCTGTCGGGAGTCTATGACCGGGGAGCTGTTTTTT.

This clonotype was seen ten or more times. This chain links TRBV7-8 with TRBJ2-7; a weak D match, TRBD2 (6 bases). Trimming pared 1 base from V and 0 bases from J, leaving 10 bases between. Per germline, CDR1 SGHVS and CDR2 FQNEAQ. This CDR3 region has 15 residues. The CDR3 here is CASSLVLGSSYEQYF. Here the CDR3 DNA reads TGTGCCAGCAGCTTAGTTCTCGGGAGCTCCTACGAGCAGTACTTC.

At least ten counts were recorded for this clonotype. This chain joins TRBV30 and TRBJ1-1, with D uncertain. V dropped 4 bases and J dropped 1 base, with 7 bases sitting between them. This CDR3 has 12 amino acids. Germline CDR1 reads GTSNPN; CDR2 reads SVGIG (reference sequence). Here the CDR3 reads CAWKQSNTEAFF. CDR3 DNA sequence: TGTGCCTGGAAACAATCGAACACTGAAGCTTTCTTT.

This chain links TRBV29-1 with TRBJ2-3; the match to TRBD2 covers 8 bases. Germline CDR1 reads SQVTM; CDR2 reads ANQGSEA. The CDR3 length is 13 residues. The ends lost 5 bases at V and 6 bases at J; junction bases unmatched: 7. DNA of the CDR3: TGCAGCGTTTTGGCGGGACTAGACGATACGCAGTATTTT. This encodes CSVLAGLDDTQYF.

CDR3 amino acids: CASSQDTGEGIYEQYF. The CDR3 DNA reads TGCGCCAGCAGCCAAGATACGGGAGAGGGCATCTACGAGCAGTACTTC. The genes are TRBV4-1 and TRBJ2-7; D perhaps matches TRBD2 (6 bases). Trimming pared 0 bases from V and 3 bases from J, leaving 15 bases between. The CDR3 runs to 16 residues. Germline CDR1 and CDR2: MGHRA and YSYEKL.

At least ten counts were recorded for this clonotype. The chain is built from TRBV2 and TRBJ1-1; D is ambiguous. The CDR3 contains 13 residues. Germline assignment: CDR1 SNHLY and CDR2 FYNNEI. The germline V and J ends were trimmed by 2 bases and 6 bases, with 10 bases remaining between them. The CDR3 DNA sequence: TGTGCCAGCAGTGAACTTTCGCAGGCTGAAGCTTTCTTT. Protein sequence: CASSELSQAEAFF.

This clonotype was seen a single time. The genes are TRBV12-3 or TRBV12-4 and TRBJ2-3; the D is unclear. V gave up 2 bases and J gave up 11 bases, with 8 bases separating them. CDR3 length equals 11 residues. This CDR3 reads CASSLLGWQYF. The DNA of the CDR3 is TGTGCCAGCAGTTTACTCGGTTGGCAGTATTTT.